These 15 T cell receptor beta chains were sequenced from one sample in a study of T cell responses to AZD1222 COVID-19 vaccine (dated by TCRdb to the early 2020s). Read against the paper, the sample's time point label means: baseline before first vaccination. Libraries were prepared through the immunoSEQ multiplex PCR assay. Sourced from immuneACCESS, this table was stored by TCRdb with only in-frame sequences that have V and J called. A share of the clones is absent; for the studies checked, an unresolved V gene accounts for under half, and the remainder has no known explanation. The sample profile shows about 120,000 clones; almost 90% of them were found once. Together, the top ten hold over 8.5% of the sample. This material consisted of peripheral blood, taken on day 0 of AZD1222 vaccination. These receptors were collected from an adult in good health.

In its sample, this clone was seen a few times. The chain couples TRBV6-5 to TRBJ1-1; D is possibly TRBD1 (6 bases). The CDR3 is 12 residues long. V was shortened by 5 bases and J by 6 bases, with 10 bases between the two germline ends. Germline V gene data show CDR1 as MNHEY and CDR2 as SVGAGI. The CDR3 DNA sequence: TGTGCCAGCAGTCCCAGGACAGCTGAAGCTTTCTTT. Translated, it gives CASSPRTAEAFF.

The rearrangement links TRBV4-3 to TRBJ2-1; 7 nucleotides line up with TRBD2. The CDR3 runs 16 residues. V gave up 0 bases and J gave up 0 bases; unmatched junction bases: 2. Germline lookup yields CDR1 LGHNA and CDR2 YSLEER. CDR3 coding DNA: TGCGCCAGCAGCCAAGATGGCGGGAGCTCCTACAATGAGCAGTTCTTC. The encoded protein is CASSQDGGSSYNEQFF.

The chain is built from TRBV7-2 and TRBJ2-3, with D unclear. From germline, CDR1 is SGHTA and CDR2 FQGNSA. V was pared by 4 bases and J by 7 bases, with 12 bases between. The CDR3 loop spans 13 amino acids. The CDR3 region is CASSSGPPNTQYF. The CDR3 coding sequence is TGTGCCAGCAGCTCCGGCCCCCCGAATACGCAGTATTTT.

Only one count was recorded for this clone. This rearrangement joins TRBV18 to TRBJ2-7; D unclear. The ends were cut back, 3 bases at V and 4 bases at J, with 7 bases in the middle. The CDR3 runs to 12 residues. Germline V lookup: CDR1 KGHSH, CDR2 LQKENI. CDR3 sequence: CASSPARYEQYF. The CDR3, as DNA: TGTGCCAGCTCACCGGCAAGATACGAGCAGTACTTC. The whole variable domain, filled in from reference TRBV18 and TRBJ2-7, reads NAGVMQNPRHLVRRRGQEARLRCSPMKGHSHVYWYRQLPEEGLKFMVYLQKENIIDESGMPKERFSAEFPKEGPSILRIQQVVRGDSAAYFCASSPARYEQYFGPGTRLTVT.

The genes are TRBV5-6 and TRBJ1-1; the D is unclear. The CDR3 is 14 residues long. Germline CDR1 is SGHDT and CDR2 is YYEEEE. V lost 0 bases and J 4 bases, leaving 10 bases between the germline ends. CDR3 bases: TGTGCCAGCAGCTTGGTACTGGGATCCACTGAAGCTTTCTTT. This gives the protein CASSLVLGSTEAFF.

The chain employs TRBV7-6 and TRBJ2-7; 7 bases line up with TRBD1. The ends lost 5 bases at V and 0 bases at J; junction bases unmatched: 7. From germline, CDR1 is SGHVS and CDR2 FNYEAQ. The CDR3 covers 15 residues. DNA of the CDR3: TGTGCCAGCAGCCAGGCCGACAGGGCCTCCTACGAGCAGTACTTC. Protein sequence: CASSQADRASYEQYF. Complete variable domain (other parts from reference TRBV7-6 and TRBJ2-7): GAGVSQSPRYKVTKRGQDVALRCDPISGHVSLYWYRQALGQGPEFLTYFNYEAQQDKSGLPNDRFSAERPEGSISTLTIQRTEQRDSAMYRCASSQADRASYEQYFGPGTRLTVT.

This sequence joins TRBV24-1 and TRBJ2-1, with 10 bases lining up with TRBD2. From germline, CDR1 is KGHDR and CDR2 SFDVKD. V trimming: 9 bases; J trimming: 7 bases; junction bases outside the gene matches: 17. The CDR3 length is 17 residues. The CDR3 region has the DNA TGTGCCACCGCGGGGACTAGCGCAGGTCGGGAAGGTAATGAGCAGTTCTTC. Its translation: CATAGTSAGREGNEQFF.

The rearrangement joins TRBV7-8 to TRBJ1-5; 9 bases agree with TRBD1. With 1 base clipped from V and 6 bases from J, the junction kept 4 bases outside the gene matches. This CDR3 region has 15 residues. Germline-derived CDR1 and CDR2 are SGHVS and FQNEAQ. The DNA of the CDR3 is TGTGCCAGCAGCTTAGGGACAGGGGAAGGTCAGCCCCAGCATTTT. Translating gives CASSLGTGEGQPQHF.

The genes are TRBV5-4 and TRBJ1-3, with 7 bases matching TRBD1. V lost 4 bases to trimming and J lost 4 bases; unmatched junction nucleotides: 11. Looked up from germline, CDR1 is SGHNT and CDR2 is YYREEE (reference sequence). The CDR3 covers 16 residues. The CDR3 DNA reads TGTGCCAGCAGCCGCAGGGGGGACCTCGGGGGAAACACCATATATTTT. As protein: CASSRRGDLGGNTIYF.

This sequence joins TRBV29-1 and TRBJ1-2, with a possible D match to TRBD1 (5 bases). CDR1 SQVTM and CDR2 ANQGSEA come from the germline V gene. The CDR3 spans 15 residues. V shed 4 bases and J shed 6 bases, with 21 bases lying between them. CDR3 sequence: CSVVSRGREPHGYTF. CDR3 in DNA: TGCAGCGTTGTGAGCCGAGGCAGGGAGCCCCATGGCTACACCTTC.

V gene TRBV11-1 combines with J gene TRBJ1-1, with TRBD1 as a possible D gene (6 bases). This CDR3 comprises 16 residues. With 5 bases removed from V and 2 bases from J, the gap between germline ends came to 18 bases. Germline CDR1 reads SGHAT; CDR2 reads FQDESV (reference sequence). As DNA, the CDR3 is TGTGCCAGCAGCCGCCTCTCCGGGACACTAAACACTGAAGCTTTCTTT. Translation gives CASSRLSGTLNTEAFF. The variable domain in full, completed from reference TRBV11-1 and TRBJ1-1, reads EAEVAQSPRYKITEKSQAVAFWCDPISGHATLYWYRQILGQGPELLVQFQDESVVDDSQLPKDRFSAERLKGVDSTLKIQPAELGDSAMYLCASSRLSGTLNTEAFFGQGTRLTVV.

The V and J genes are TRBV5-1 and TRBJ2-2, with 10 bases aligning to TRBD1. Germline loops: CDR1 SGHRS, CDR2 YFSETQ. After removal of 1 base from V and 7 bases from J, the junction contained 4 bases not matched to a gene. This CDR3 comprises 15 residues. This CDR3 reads CASSLLGQGVGELFF. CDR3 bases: TGCGCCAGCAGCTTGCTAGGACAGGGGGTCGGGGAGCTGTTTTTT. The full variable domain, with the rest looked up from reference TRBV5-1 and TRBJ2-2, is KAGVTQTPRYLIKTRGQQVTLSCSPISGHRSVSWYQQTPGQGLQFLFEYFSETQRNKGNFPGRFSGRQFSNSRSEMNVSTLELGDSALYLCASSLLGQGVGELFFGEGSRLTVL.

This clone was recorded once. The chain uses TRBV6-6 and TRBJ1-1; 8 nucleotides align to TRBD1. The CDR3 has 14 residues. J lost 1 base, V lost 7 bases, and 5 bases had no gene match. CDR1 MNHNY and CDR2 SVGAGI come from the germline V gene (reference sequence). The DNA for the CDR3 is TGTGCCAGCAATCCAGGGGGCACGAACACTGAAGCTTTCTTT. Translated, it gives CASNPGGTNTEAFF.

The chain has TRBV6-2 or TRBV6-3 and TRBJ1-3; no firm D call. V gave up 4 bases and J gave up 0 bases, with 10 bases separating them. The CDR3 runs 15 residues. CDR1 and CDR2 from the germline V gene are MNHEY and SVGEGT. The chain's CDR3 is CASSFLRSSGNTIYF. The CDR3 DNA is TGTGCCAGCAGTTTCTTAAGGTCCTCTGGAAACACCATATATTTT.

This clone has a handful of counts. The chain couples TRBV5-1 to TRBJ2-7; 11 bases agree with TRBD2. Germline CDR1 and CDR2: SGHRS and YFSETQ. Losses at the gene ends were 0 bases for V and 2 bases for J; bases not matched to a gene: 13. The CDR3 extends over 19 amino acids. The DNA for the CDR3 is TGCGCCAGCAGCTTGGGACTGGGTAGCGGGAGGGCCAACCCCTACGAGCAGTACTTC. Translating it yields CASSLGLGSGRANPYEQYF.